The present TCR beta chain was sequenced within a study of early T cells in non-severe SARS-CoV-2 infection. Study in general: Sequencing used unsorted whole-blood bulk RNA, so chains lack pairing.

Individual cDNA molecules received unique molecular identifiers during library preparation. TCRdb reprocessed the 5' RACE reads with MiXCR, giving one entry per CDR3 protein. This sample yields approximately 58,000 distinct CDR3 sequences, of which approximately 12% are seen a single time; just over 2.5% belongs to the top ten. The V gene end was trimmed by 5 bases and the J gene end by 1 base; junction bases not matched to a gene: 8. The V gene's germline CDR1 is DFQATT and CDR2 SNEGSKA (reference sequence). CDR3 length: 14 residues. This clonotype was counted ten times or more. Its antigen remains unknown. Study-wide results and limits: Matching with VDJdb favored anti-spike CD8 responses (missing private and CD4 specificities).

This receptor was obtained from an adult who was a healthcare worker with PCR-confirmed SARS-CoV-2 infection or an uninfected control (not recorded which). V usage is TRBV20-1 and J usage is TRBJ2-7; TRBD2 matches 7 bases. Sequencing was performed on whole blood, taken at baseline. CDR3 in DNA: TGCAGTGCTCTAGTAAGGACTAGTTCCTACGAGCAGTACTTC. Amino acid sequence: CSALVRTSSYEQYF.